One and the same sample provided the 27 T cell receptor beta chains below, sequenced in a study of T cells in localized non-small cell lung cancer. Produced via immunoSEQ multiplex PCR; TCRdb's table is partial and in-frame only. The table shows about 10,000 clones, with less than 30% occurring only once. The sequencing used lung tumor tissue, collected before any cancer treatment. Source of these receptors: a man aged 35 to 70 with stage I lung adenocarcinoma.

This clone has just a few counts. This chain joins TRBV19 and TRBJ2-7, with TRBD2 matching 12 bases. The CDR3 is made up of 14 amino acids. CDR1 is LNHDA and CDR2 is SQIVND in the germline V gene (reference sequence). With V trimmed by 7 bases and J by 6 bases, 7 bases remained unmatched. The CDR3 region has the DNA TGTGCCAGTATGGGACGGACTAGCGGGGCCGAGCAGTACTTC. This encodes CASMGRTSGAEQYF.

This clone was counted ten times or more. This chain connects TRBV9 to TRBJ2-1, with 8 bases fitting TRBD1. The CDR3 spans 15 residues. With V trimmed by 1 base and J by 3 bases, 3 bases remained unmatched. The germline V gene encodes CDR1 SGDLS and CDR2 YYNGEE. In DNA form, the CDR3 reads TGTGCCAGCAGCGTACAGGGGGCAGGCTACAATGAGCAGTTCTTC. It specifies CASSVQGAGYNEQFF.

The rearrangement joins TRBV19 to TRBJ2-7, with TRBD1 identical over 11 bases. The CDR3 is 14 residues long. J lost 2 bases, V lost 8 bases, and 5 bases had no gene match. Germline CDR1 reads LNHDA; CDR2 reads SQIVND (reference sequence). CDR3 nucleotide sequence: TGTGCCAGTCGGCCGGGACAGGGGGCCTACGAGCAGTACTTC. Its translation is CASRPGQGAYEQYF.

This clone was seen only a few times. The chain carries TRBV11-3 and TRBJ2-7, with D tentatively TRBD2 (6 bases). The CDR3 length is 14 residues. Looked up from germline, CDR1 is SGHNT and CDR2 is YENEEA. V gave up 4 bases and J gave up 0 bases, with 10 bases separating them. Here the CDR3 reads CASSSQGLSYEQYF. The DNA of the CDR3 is TGTGCCAGCAGCTCTCAGGGACTCTCCTACGAGCAGTACTTC.

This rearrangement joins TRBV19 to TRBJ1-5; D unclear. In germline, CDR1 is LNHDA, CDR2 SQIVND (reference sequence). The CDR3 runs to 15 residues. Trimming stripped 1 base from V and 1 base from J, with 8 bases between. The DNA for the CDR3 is TGTGCCAGTAGTATAGTCCAGGAGAGCAATCAGCCCCAGCATTTT. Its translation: CASSIVQESNQPQHF.

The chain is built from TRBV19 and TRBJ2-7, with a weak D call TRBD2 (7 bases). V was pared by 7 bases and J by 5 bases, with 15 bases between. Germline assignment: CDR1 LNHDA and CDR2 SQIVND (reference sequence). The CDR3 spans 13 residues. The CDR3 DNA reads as TGTGCCAGTAAGCCGGGGGCGGGGGACGAGCAGTACTTC. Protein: CASKPGAGDEQYF.

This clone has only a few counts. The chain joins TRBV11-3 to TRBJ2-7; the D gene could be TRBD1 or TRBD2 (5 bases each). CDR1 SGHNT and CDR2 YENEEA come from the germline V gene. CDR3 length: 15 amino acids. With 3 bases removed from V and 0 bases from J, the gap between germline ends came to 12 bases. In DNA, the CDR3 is TGTGCCAGCAGCTTGGAGGCAGGGAGCTCCTACGAGCAGTACTTC. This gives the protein CASSLEAGSSYEQYF.

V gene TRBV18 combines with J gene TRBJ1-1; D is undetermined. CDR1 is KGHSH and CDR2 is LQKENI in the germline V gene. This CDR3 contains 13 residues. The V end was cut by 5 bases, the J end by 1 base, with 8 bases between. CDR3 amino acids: CASSLSPNTEAFF. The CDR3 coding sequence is TGTGCCAGCTCATTATCCCCGAACACTGAAGCTTTCTTT. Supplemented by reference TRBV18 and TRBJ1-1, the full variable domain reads NAGVMQNPRHLVRRRGQEARLRCSPMKGHSHVYWYRQLPEEGLKFMVYLQKENIIDESGMPKERFSAEFPKEGPSILRIQQVVRGDSAAYFCASSLSPNTEAFFGQGTRLTVV.

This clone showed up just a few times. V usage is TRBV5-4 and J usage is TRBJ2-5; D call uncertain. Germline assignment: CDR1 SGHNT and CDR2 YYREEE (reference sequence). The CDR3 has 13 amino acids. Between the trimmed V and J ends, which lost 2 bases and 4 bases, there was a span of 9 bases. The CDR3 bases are TGTGCCAGCAGCTTCGCACGTCGAGAGACCCAGTACTTC. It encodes CASSFARRETQYF.

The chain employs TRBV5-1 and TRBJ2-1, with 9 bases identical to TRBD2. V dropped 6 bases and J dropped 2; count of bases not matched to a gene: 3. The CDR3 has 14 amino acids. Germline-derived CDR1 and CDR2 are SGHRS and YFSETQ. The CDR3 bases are TGCGCCAGCAAGAGCGGGGGGACCTACAATGAGCAGTTCTTC. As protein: CASKSGGTYNEQFF.

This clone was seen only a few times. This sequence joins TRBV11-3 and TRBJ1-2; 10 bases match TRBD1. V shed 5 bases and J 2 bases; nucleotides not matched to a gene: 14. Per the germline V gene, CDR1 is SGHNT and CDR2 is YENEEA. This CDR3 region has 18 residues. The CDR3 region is CASSGGPGTGALNYGYTF. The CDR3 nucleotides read TGTGCCAGCAGCGGTGGACCCGGGACAGGGGCTTTAAACTATGGCTACACCTTC.

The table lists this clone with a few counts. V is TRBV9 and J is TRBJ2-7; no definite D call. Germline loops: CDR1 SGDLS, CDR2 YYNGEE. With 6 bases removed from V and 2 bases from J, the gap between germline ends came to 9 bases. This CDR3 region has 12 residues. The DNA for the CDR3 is TGTGCCAGCAAGTCCGGGCCCTACGAGCAGTACTTC. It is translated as CASKSGPYEQYF.

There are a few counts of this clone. The DNA for the CDR3 is TGTGCCAGCAGCTTGGGACAGGGTGGGGAAAATGAGCAGTTCTTC. This translates into CASSLGQGGENEQFF. V and J are TRBV13 and TRBJ2-1; 9 nucleotides agree with TRBD1. Germline V gives CDR1 PRHDT, CDR2 FYEKMQ (reference sequence). CDR3 length equals 15 residues. V gave up 3 bases and J gave up 7 bases; unmatched junction bases: 7. The entire variable domain, with the rest obtained from reference TRBV13 and TRBJ2-1, is as follows: AAGVIQSPRHLIKEKRETATLKCYPIPRHDTVYWYQQGPGQDPQFLISFYEKMQSDKGSIPDRFSAQQFSDYHSELNMSSLELGDSALYFCASSLGQGGENEQFFGPGTRLTVL.

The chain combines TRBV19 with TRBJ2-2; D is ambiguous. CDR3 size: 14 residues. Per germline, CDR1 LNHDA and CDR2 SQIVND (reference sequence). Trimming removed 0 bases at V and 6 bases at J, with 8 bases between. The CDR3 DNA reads TGTGCCAGTAGTATAGACAGTATGGCCGGGGAGCTGTTTTTT. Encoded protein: CASSIDSMAGELFF.

The CDR3 sequence is CASSLGVQSTDTQYF. Here the CDR3 DNA reads TGCGCCAGCAGCTTGGGGGTTCAGAGCACAGATACGCAGTATTTT. The J gene is TRBJ2-3, the V gene TRBV5-1; D gene uncertain. The germline gives CDR1 SGHRS, CDR2 YFSETQ. This CDR3 has 15 amino acids. The V gene lost 0 bases and the J gene lost 0 bases, with 8 bases spanning the gap.

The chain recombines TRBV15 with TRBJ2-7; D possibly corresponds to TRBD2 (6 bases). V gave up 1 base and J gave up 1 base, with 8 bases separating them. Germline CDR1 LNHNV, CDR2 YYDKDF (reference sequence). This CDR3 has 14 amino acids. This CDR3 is CATSRVGGSYEQYF. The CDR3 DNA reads TGTGCCACCAGCAGAGTGGGGGGTTCCTACGAGCAGTACTTC.

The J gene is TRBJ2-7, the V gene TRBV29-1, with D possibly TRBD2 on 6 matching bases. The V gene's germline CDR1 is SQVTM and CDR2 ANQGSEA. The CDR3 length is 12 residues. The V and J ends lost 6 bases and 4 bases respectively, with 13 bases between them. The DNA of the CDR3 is TGCAGCGTCCGGGACTCCCAATACGAGCAGTACTTC. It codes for CSVRDSQYEQYF.

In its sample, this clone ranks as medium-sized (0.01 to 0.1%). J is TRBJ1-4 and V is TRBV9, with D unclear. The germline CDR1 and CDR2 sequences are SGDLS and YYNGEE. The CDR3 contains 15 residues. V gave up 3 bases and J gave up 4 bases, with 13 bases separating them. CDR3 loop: CASSAYEDGNEKLFF. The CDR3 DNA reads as TGTGCCAGCAGCGCGTACGAGGACGGTAATGAAAAACTGTTTTTT.

The CDR3 loop is CASRGTVSNTGELFF. The CDR3, as DNA: TGTGCCAGCCGAGGGACAGTGTCGAACACCGGGGAGCTGTTTTTT. The chain couples TRBV11-3 to TRBJ2-2; 7 positions match TRBD1. The CDR3 is 15 residues long. The V and J ends lost 8 bases and 0 bases, in that order; junction bases with no gene match: 6. CDR1 is SGHNT, CDR2 YENEEA, per germline. Looking up the rest from reference TRBV11-3 and TRBJ2-2 gives the full variable domain: EAGVVQSPRYKIIEKKQPVAFWCNPISGHNTLYWYLQNLGQGPELLIRYENEEAVDDSQLPKDRFSAERLKGVDSTLKIQPAELGDSAVYLCASRGTVSNTGELFFGEGSRLTVL.

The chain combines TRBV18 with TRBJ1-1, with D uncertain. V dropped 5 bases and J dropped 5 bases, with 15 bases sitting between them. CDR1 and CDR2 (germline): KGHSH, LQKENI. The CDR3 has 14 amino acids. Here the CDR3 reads CASSSPPERTEAFF. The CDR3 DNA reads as TGTGCCAGCTCATCCCCCCCGGAACGGACTGAAGCTTTCTTT. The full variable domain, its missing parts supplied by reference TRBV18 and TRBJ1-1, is NAGVMQNPRHLVRRRGQEARLRCSPMKGHSHVYWYRQLPEEGLKFMVYLQKENIIDESGMPKERFSAEFPKEGPSILRIQQVVRGDSAAYFCASSSPPERTEAFFGQGTRLTVV.

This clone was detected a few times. The CDR3 loop is CAWSRAWPGLGTGELFF. CDR3 DNA: TGTGCCTGGAGCCGTGCATGGCCGGGACTAGGGACCGGGGAGCTGTTTTTT. The V gene is TRBV30, the J gene TRBJ2-2, with 8 bases matching TRBD2. The CDR3 runs 17 residues. The trim removed 3 bases at V and 5 bases at J, leaving 14 bases unmatched. Germline V gene data show CDR1 as GTSNPN and CDR2 as SVGIG (reference sequence).

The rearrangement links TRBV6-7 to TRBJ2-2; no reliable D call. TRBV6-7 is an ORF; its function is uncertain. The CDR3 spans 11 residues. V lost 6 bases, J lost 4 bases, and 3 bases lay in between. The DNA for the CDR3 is TGTGCCAGCAGGTTCACCGGGGAGCTGTTTTTT. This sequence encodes CASRFTGELFF.

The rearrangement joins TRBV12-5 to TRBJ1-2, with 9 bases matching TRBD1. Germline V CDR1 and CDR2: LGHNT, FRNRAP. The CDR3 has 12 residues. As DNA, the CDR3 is TGTGCCGGAGGACAGGGGACTTATGGCTACACCTTC. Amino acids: CAGGQGTYGYTF.

DNA for the CDR3: TGTGCCAGCAGCGAGGGACAGGGGTTATATTATGGCTACACCTTC. The encoded protein is CASSEGQGLYYGYTF. The chain is built from TRBV2 and TRBJ1-2, with 10 bases aligning to TRBD1. V shed 6 bases, J shed 5 bases, and the junction held 9 bases outside the gene matches. This CDR3 has 15 residues. Germline V gene lookup returns CDR1 SNHLY and CDR2 FYNNEI.

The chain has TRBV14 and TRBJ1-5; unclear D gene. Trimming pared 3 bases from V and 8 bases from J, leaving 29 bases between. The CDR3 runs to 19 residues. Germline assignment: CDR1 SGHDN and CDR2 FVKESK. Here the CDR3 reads CASSQRADPFLFREEPQHF. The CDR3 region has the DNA TGTGCCAGCAGCCAGAGGGCAGACCCCTTCCTATTTAGGGAAGAGCCCCAGCATTTT.

As DNA, the CDR3 is TGTGCCAGCAGTCTTTATGGTCAGGAAAAACTGTTTTTT. This sequence encodes CASSLYGQEKLFF. The genes are TRBV9 and TRBJ1-4; the D is unclear. This CDR3 is 13 amino acids long. CDR1 is SGDLS, CDR2 YYNGEE, per germline. Trimming shortened V by 5 bases and J by 8 bases, and 13 bases separated the two germline ends.

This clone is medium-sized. CDR3 in amino acids: CASSPGPTGDNSPLHF. The CDR3 nucleotides read TGTGCCAGCAGTCCGGGCCCGACAGGAGATAATTCACCCCTCCACTTT. V is TRBV6-8 and J is TRBJ1-6; D might be TRBD1 (6 bases). V lost 5 bases to trimming and J lost 5 bases, with 16 bases between them. The germline V gene has CDR1 MNHGY and CDR2 SAAAGT. CDR3 length equals 16 residues.